This TCR beta chain was sequenced for a study of T-cell reconstitution after alpha-beta-depleted transplantation in children. Deletions cut 11 bases from V and 6 bases from J, with 19 bases between. Per the germline V gene, CDR1 is MDHEN and CDR2 is SYDVKM. The CDR3 contains 13 residues. Unique molecular identifiers were incorporated into the prepared TCRbeta library. In TCRdb, the PCR reads were re-called with MiXCR into one record per CDR3 protein. The sample yields approximately 490,000 distinct CDR3 sequences, approximately 12% seen once. This clonotype was seen many times. The receptor's source is a human donor who donated a stem cell graft to a child with combined immunodeficiency. J is TRBJ1-2 and V is TRBV28, with a possible D match to TRBD1 (6 bases). The input for sequencing was PBMCs from the stem cell graft donor, taken from the stem cell graft. The CDR3 loop is CAVRSSGGHGYTF. The CDR3 DNA reads as TGTGCCGTCAGGTCCTCTGGGGGGCATGGCTACACCTTC.